Shown below are 30 T cell receptor beta chains from a single sample sequenced in a study of human T cells and chemical hapten exposure (dated by TCRdb to 2020 to 2023). The sample's time point, from its label and the paper: patch test 1, 2 weeks after DPC sensitization. What the treatment or condition label conveys for this sample: therapeutic diphenylcyclopropenone sensitization with weekly scalp DPC. Libraries were constructed by RACE. Sequencing took place on a NextSeq 500. TCRdb ran its own pipeline on the public reads, namely fastp trimming at Q25 and MiXCR clone calling, and kept in-frame beta chains. Records with the same CDR3 protein are collapsed into one entry carrying the most frequent genes and DNA. This sample holds roughly 380,000 distinct CDR3 sequences; more than 4.5% were observed only once. 2% to 2.5% of the sample lies in the top ten. Sequences were derived from whole blood, sampled in connection with sensitization to the hapten diphenylcyclopropenone (DPC). These receptors all come from a woman between 45 and 65 years old with alopecia areata. Some clones in this sample may be carry-over from other donors' samples.

The gene calls are TRBV29-1 and TRBJ2-1, with TRBD2 matching over 9 bases. V trimming: 7 bases; J trimming: 4 bases; junction bases outside the gene matches: 8. Germline CDR1 SQVTM, CDR2 ANQGSEA. This CDR3 is 14 amino acids long. CDR3 in amino acids: CSGKVAGEYNEQFF. For the CDR3, the DNA is TGCAGCGGCAAAGTAGCGGGAGAATACAATGAGCAGTTCTTC.

This clonotype has a count of ten or more. The chain is built from TRBV5-6 and TRBJ1-1; TRBD1 matches 9 bases. This CDR3 has 17 amino acids. Germline V gene lookup returns CDR1 SGHDT and CDR2 YYEEEE. The V gene end was trimmed by 6 bases and the J gene end by 3 bases; junction bases not matched to a gene: 15. The CDR3 loop reads CASTITLGTGMDTEAFF. The CDR3 DNA reads TGTGCCAGCACCATTACTTTGGGGACAGGGATGGACACTGAAGCTTTCTTT.

The rearrangement uses TRBV7-8 and TRBJ1-2; D ambiguous. The CDR3 contains 15 residues. The germline V and J ends were trimmed by 0 bases and 0 bases, with 8 bases remaining between them. CDR1 SGHVS and CDR2 FQNEAQ come from the germline V gene. CDR3 region: CASSLATGANYGYTF. Here the CDR3 DNA reads TGTGCCAGCAGCTTAGCGACGGGAGCTAACTATGGCTACACCTTC.

This clonotype was seen ten or more times. This chain uses TRBV3-1 with TRBJ2-5, with 7 bases identical to TRBD2. Germline CDR1 is LGHDT and CDR2 is YNNKEL (reference sequence). Trimming cost V 0 bases and J 4 bases; bases outside gene matches: 2. The CDR3 extends over 14 amino acids. The CDR3 region has the DNA TGTGCCAGCAGCCAAGATCGGGGGGTAGAGACCCAGTACTTC. Translated: CASSQDRGVETQYF.

The V call is TRBV7-6, the J call TRBJ1-1; TRBD1 agrees at 7 bases. CDR1 SGHVS and CDR2 FNYEAQ come from the germline V gene. The CDR3 runs to 16 residues. V shed 0 bases and J 0 bases; nucleotides not matched to a gene: 4. The CDR3 is CASSLAQGGMNTEAFF. CDR3 in DNA: TGTGCCAGCAGCTTAGCCCAGGGGGGCATGAACACTGAAGCTTTCTTT.

In its sample, this clonotype was seen many times. This chain joins TRBV20-1 and TRBJ1-4; D might be TRBD1 (5 bases). In germline, CDR1 is DFQATT, CDR2 SNEGSKA (reference sequence). The V gene lost 4 bases and the J gene lost 8 bases, with 14 bases spanning the gap. This CDR3 has 13 residues. The CDR3 nucleotides read TGCAGTGCTACCTCCGGGACCAGGGAAAAACTGTTTTTT. Amino acid sequence: CSATSGTREKLFF.

The chain uses TRBV3-1 and TRBJ1-5; TRBD1 might be the D (6 bases). Germline values: CDR1 LGHDT, CDR2 YNNKEL (reference sequence). V was shortened by 4 bases and J by 3 bases, with 13 bases between the two germline ends. The CDR3 is 15 residues long. CDR3 residues: CASSPGRGFNQPQHF. CDR3 in DNA: TGTGCCAGCAGCCCCGGGAGGGGGTTCAATCAGCCCCAGCATTTT.

This clonotype occurred many times. The chain uses TRBV5-3 and TRBJ1-2; a weak D match, TRBD1 (5 bases). TRBV5-3 is placed among ORFs of uncertain function. V dropped 5 bases and J dropped 0 bases, with 17 bases sitting between them. The CDR3 runs 16 residues. The CDR3, as DNA: TGTGCCAGAAGGAGAGGGACGCCGGCAGCTAACTATGGCTACACCTTC. Translation gives CARRRGTPAANYGYTF.

This clonotype has ten or more counts. The junction departs from germline at one end; a sequencing error may be responsible. The chain uses TRBV29-1 and TRBJ2-5, with 8 bases fitting TRBD1. The germline V gene has CDR1 SQVTM and CDR2 ANQGSEA. The CDR3 is 11 residues long. In nucleotides, the CDR3 is TGCAGCGTTTTCCTCCGGGACAGGTTCTTCTTC. Encoded protein: CSVFLRDRFFF.

At least ten counts were recorded for this clonotype. This chain joins TRBV5-1 and TRBJ1-2; TRBD1 might be the D (6 bases). CDR1 and CDR2 (germline): SGHRS, YFSETQ. The V end was cut by 0 bases, the J end by 7 bases, with 10 bases between. There are 13 residues in the CDR3. The CDR3 region is CASSLEGTLGYTF. Here the CDR3 DNA reads TGCGCCAGCAGCTTGGAGGGGACACTTGGCTACACCTTC. The variable domain in full, completed from reference TRBV5-1 and TRBJ1-2, reads KAGVTQTPRYLIKTRGQQVTLSCSPISGHRSVSWYQQTPGQGLQFLFEYFSETQRNKGNFPGRFSGRQFSNSRSEMNVSTLELGDSALYLCASSLEGTLGYTFGSGTRLTVV.

This clonotype was observed a few times. The gene calls are TRBV7-8 and TRBJ2-4; D possibly corresponds to TRBD1 (6 bases). The V end lost 4 bases, the J end lost 5 bases, and 21 bases lay between the germline ends. CDR1 and CDR2 (germline): SGHVS, FQNEAQ. This CDR3 region has 17 residues. The DNA of the CDR3 is TGTGCCAGCAGCTCGCGACAGGCGAATGTTGGACAAAACATTCAGTACTTC. Its protein product is CASSSRQANVGQNIQYF.

This clonotype was counted many times. This chain's CDR3 is CASSVESLAAGYEQYF. The DNA of the CDR3 is TGTGCCAGCAGCGTAGAAAGCCTAGCGGCCGGCTACGAGCAGTACTTC. The V call is TRBV9, the J call TRBJ2-7; 7 bases fit TRBD2. The CDR3 contains 16 residues. Germline-derived CDR1 and CDR2 are SGDLS and YYNGEE. V trimming: 0 bases; J trimming: 3 bases; junction bases outside the gene matches: 9.

This clonotype was detected a few times. The J gene is TRBJ2-1, the V gene TRBV10-2; 8 nucleotides match TRBD2. Losses at the gene ends were 6 bases for V and 10 bases for J; bases not matched to a gene: 5. CDR1 is WSHSY and CDR2 is SAAADI in the germline V gene. The CDR3 has 12 residues. The DNA of the CDR3 is TGCGCCAGCAGCCTAGCGGGTTTAGAGCAGTTCTTC. As protein: CASSLAGLEQFF.

A few counts support this clonotype. The V and J genes are TRBV10-3 and TRBJ2-1; no reliable D call. This CDR3 comprises 15 residues. Looked up from germline, CDR1 is ENHRY and CDR2 is SYGVKD. V lost 6 bases, J lost 4 bases, and 16 bases lay in between. CDR3 DNA: TGTGCCATCAGGGCATTGGGGATTTCGTACAATGAGCAGTTCTTC. As protein: CAIRALGISYNEQFF.

The gene calls are TRBV10-3 and TRBJ2-2; TRBD1 agrees at 9 bases. Per the germline V gene, CDR1 is ENHRY and CDR2 is SYGVKD. Trimming removed 6 bases from V and 4 bases from J; junction bases left unmatched: 6. The CDR3 covers 15 residues. CDR3 in amino acids: CAISPGTGSTGELFF. The CDR3 nucleotides are TGTGCCATCAGCCCCGGGACAGGGTCCACCGGGGAGCTGTTTTTT.

This clonotype was seen a few times. V is TRBV6-2 or TRBV6-3 and J is TRBJ2-5; TRBD2 is a possible D gene (6 bases). This CDR3 region has 14 residues. With 3 bases removed from V and 5 bases from J, the gap between germline ends came to 13 bases. CDR1 and CDR2 (germline): MNHEY, SVGEGT. CDR3 residues: CASSYTGAGETQYF. CDR3 DNA: TGTGCCAGCAGTTATACGGGCGCGGGGGAGACCCAGTACTTC.

This clonotype was seen many times. The V gene is TRBV29-1, the J gene TRBJ1-2; D not resolved. Per the germline V gene, CDR1 is SQVTM and CDR2 is ANQGSEA. The CDR3 totals 12 residues. V was trimmed by 3 bases and J by 4 bases, leaving 9 bases between them. CDR3 region: CSVEGRIYGYTF. In DNA form, the CDR3 reads TGCAGCGTTGAGGGCAGAATCTATGGCTACACCTTC.

With respect to this clonotype: Just one base apart from a much larger clone, this may be a read error. The rearrangement links TRBV5-1 to TRBJ1-1, with D perhaps TRBD1 (5 bases). This CDR3 is 15 amino acids long. CDR1 SGHRS and CDR2 YFSETQ come from the germline V gene. As DNA, the CDR3 is TGCGCCGGCAGCCAAATGACAGTGGCGAACACTGAAGCTTTCTTT. It specifies CAGSQMTVANTEAFF.

This clonotype was seen repeatedly, ten times or more. The genes are TRBV12-3 or TRBV12-4 and TRBJ2-1, with D uncertain. The germline V and J ends were trimmed by 5 bases and 6 bases, with 5 bases remaining between them. CDR3 length: 11 residues. CDR3 in amino acids: CASSLTNEQFF. CDR3 in DNA: TGTGCCAGCAGTCTCACCAATGAGCAGTTCTTC.

This clonotype occurred a few times. The CDR3 DNA reads TGTGCCAGCAGTCTGGGACTAGCGGGAGGGTTCCCAAGCTCCTACGAGCAGTACTTC. It encodes CASSLGLAGGFPSSYEQYF. The V and J genes are TRBV28 and TRBJ2-7, with 16 nucleotides matching TRBD2. J gave up 0 bases and V 5 bases, and 10 bases lay outside the gene matches. Germline V CDR1 and CDR2: MDHEN, SYDVKM. The CDR3 has 19 amino acids.

This clonotype occurred a few times. The genes are TRBV12-3 or TRBV12-4 and TRBJ2-1; D not resolved. Trimming cost V 10 bases and J 4 bases, with 11 bases left between them. The CDR3 loop spans 12 amino acids. The CDR3 sequence: CATFPDYNEQFF. CDR3 coding DNA: TGTGCCACCTTCCCGGATTACAATGAGCAGTTCTTC.

This clonotype appeared many times. The rearrangement joins TRBV27 to TRBJ1-1; the D gene is possibly TRBD1 (5 bases). The germline V gene encodes CDR1 MNHEY and CDR2 SMNVEV (reference sequence). Between the trimmed V and J ends, which lost 3 bases and 1 base, there was a span of 12 bases. This CDR3 is built from 15 residues. This CDR3 is CASSFYTGRNTEAFF. CDR3 DNA: TGTGCCAGCAGTTTTTATACAGGAAGGAACACTGAAGCTTTCTTT.

The sample holds a few counts of this clonotype. The rearrangement links TRBV10-3 to TRBJ2-3, with D possibly TRBD2 on 5 matching bases. The CDR3 sequence is 15 residues long. V shed 3 bases and J shed 1 base, with 11 bases lying between them. The germline V gene has CDR1 ENHRY and CDR2 SYGVKD. The CDR3 is CAISDRGSGTDTQYF. The DNA of the CDR3 is TGTGCCATCAGTGATAGAGGGTCCGGCACAGATACGCAGTATTTT.

V is TRBV28 and J is TRBJ1-3, with 8 bases fitting TRBD1. The V and J ends lost 6 bases and 2 bases, in that order; junction bases with no gene match: 6. The CDR3 length is 15 residues. CDR1 is MDHEN and CDR2 is SYDVKM in the germline V gene. The CDR3 DNA reads as TGTGCCAGCAGAATCGACAGGGGTGCTGGAAACACCATATATTTT. It is translated as CASRIDRGAGNTIYF. Looking up the rest from reference TRBV28 and TRBJ1-3 gives the full variable domain: DVKVTQSSRYLVKRTGEKVFLECVQDMDHENMFWYRQDPGLGLRLIYFSYDVKMKEKGDIPEGYSVSREKKERFSLILESASTNQTSMYLCASRIDRGAGNTIYFGEGSWLTVV.

The rearrangement uses TRBV2 and TRBJ2-7; 8 bases match TRBD2. Trimming at V came to 1 base and at J to 2 bases, leaving 4 bases not matched to a gene. Per germline, CDR1 SNHLY and CDR2 FYNNEI. The CDR3 has 15 amino acids. CDR3 loop: CASSEGVAGPYEQYF. CDR3 nucleotides: TGTGCCAGCAGTGAAGGAGTAGCGGGACCCTACGAGCAGTACTTC.

V usage is TRBV20-1 and J usage is TRBJ2-3; a possible D gene is TRBD2 (7 bases). This CDR3 contains 12 residues. Trimming took off 5 bases at V and 8 bases at J, with 14 bases between the two ends. Germline-derived CDR1 and CDR2 are DFQATT and SNEGSKA (reference sequence). The CDR3: CSASGASGTQYF. The CDR3 DNA is TGCAGTGCTTCGGGGGCTAGCGGTACGCAGTATTTT.

This clonotype has more than one count but fewer than ten. This chain connects TRBV5-6 to TRBJ1-4; D may be TRBD1 (5 bases). The V gene's germline CDR1 is SGHDT and CDR2 YYEEEE. Between the trimmed V and J ends, which lost 1 base and 10 bases, there was a span of 8 bases. The length of the CDR3 is 12 residues. CDR3: CASSLTGGKLFF. The DNA for the CDR3 is TGTGCCAGCAGCTTGACAGGCGGAAAACTGTTTTTT.

This clonotype has at least ten counts. The chain recombines TRBV12-3 or TRBV12-4 with TRBJ2-2, with a tentative D call TRBD2 (6 bases). The CDR3 is 13 residues long. V lost 3 bases and J lost 6, with 8 bases in between. The DNA of the CDR3 is TGTGCCAGCAGTTTCTCGGGGGCCGGGGAGCTGTTTTTT. This encodes CASSFSGAGELFF.

This rearrangement joins TRBV6-1 to TRBJ2-3, with 11 bases identical to TRBD2. V shed 4 bases, J shed 2 bases, and the junction held 5 bases outside the gene matches. CDR1 and CDR2 (germline): MNHNS, SASEGT. The CDR3 length is 16 residues. CDR3 region: CASSGSSGGTTDTQYF. Written as DNA, the CDR3 is TGTGCCAGCAGTGGCTCTAGCGGGGGGACCACAGATACGCAGTATTTT.

CDR3 nucleotides: TGCGCCAGCAGCTTTACAGGGGGCGCAGGAACTGAAGCTTTCTTT. Protein product: CASSFTGGAGTEAFF. The rearrangement links TRBV5-1 to TRBJ1-1; the match to TRBD1 covers 9 bases. The CDR3 totals 15 residues. Germline assignment: CDR1 SGHRS and CDR2 YFSETQ. V dropped 2 bases and J dropped 5; count of bases not matched to a gene: 7.